This T cell receptor (beta chain) was observed in a study of cytomegalovirus exposure and HLA in healthy donors (dated by TCRdb to about 2017). The study in broad terms: According to an earlier analysis of a few hundred of the donors, about 190 million T cells yielded 90 million to 140 million unique TCR beta sequences and less than 300 Gb of sequence data. Class I and class II HLA loci were covered by the typing at four-digit resolution. Of the 300 to 400 genotyped donors, approximately 83% fell in the genetic ancestry cluster associated with self-reported Caucasian donors. In addition to the first cohort of hundreds of subjects, a separate validation cohort of 120 different subjects was used. Donor age, sex, ethnicity and CMV serostatus were compiled alongside the repertoire data. All discovery cohort repertoires had been generated on a single sequencing platform. The number of donors typed differed by locus, with roughly 620-630 for A, B, C, DRB1 and DQB1, approximately 500 for DQA1, 600 to 610 for DPA1, and some 440 for DPB1. In the later analysis, no new phenotypic data were used to find candidate immune exposures; instead, reliance was placed on TCR beta sequences and their occurrence across donors. Around 330 gigabases of sequencing data and 91 million or so unique TCR sequences made up an early release that covered over 550 HLA-typed donors. Because of strong linkage in the cohort, four to six DR-DQ haplotypes were treated as single units for association and clustering. The study used immunosequencing to profile the T cell repertoires of under 700 subjects and linked those repertoires to cytomegalovirus serostatus. The study aimed to test whether cataloging public T cell receptors could reveal signatures of past pathogen exposure. An earlier analysis of approximately 630 of the donors applied high-throughput TCR beta sequencing to assess whether each TCR beta V gene segment acted as functional or pseudogenic. Across approximately 400 genotyped donors of the cohort, an average of roughly 230,000 unique TCR beta nucleotide sequences per donor were sequenced, and roughly a sixth of those sequences were non-productive. A later genetic analysis used genome-wide SNP genotypes for about 60% of the roughly 700 donors, treating that subset as a discovery cohort. A later analysis re-analyzed previously published TCR beta repertoires from roughly 690 donors and added high-resolution HLA genotyping to study TCR occurrence patterns. To predict cytomegalovirus infection status, the study combined high-throughput TCR immunosequencing, statistical association of individual TCRs with disease status, and machine learning.

Libraries were made using the immunoSEQ multiplex PCR assay. For the multiplex PCR, a mixture combining 60 forward primers for TCR Vbeta segments and 13 reverse primers for TCR Jbeta segments was used. A multiplex PCR assay on genomic DNA amplified the CDR3 region of rearranged TCR beta genes. The Illumina HiSeq System was used to sequence the amplified TCR beta libraries as 87-base-pair reads. Per the authors' processing: In a later analysis, tens of millions of unique TCR beta chains were counted across the roughly 610 repertoires, and about 10 million of these chains were shared by at least two donors. Raw reads were error-corrected and collapsed into unique sequences with a nearest-neighbor algorithm that merged closely related sequences to remove PCR and sequencing errors. CDR3 sequences were aligned to IMGT reference sequences to assign V, D and J gene segments. For a sequence to be retained, a match of at least six nucleotides to both a V gene segment and a J gene segment was required. Rearrangements were classified as productive when the CDR3 lacked stop codons and remained in frame with V and J, and all other rearrangements were classified as non-productive. CDR3 was defined according to IMGT convention as the region running from the second conserved V-encoded cysteine to the conserved J-encoded phenylalanine. The earlier analysis of 450 to 750 of the donors excluded any sequence lacking an unambiguous match to a single V gene segment. In an earlier analysis of approximately 550 of the donors, V segments were called functional above 56.7% productive rearrangements and were called segregating when the between-donor standard deviation exceeded 5%. To diagnose cytomegalovirus status from the catalog of TCR beta chain sequences, a statistical classification framework was built. In a later analysis, TCR nucleotide sequences were compared against IMGT/GENE-DB human TR gene sequences so that V and J genes could be assigned. Using the TCRdist pipeline, a later analysis assigned CDR3 sequences along with most-parsimonious VDJ recombination scenarios. In a later analysis, each TCR beta chain was defined by its CDR3 amino acid sequence together with its V-gene family, and reads lacking a unique V-gene family were excluded. To address suspected cross-contamination and a sequencing artifact, a later analysis removed under 600 highly shared, low-generation-probability nucleotide sequences. In a later analysis, a clonal expansion index for each public chain was calculated from normalized within-repertoire ranks of inferred template counts. In a later analysis, generation probabilities were computed using a VDJ recombination model fitted to out-of-frame rearrangements, and the results were checked against IGoR. A later analysis scored TCR-TCR, TCR-HLA and TCR-CMV co-occurrence with hypergeometric tests, applying a repertoire-size bias correction to TCR pairs. To estimate false discovery rates, a later analysis permuted the HLA or CMV assignments 20 times. In a later analysis, co-occurring TCRs were grouped using DBSCAN, with TCRdist sequence similarity added in when clustering inside HLA-allele-positive subsets. For co-occurrence clustering, repertoires with fewer than 30,000 or more than 120,000 public chains were excluded, along with five repertoires with anomalous nucleotide sharing. TCRdb limited this immuneACCESS table to in-frame rearrangements with V and J called. A share of clones is missing; checked studies link under half to unresolved V genes, and the rest is unexplained. Clonal size and the V and J genes are those of that table, whereas D and trimming came from the DNA. The sample profile shows a few hundred thousand clones; about four fifths of them were found once. Roughly 10% of the sample goes to the ten largest clones.

Comment on this clone: Its antigen remains unidentified. No per-base quality is available; no much larger clone lies one base away.

The paper's findings and limits, for the study overall: The classifier was reported to diagnose cytomegalovirus status with high specificity and sensitivity in both the original and validation cohorts. For the cohort, immune exposure information was limited to CMV serostatus. The authors suggested that the approach could potentially be generalized to other disease states and immunological phenotypes. According to a later analysis, most CMV-associated TCR beta chains appeared to be HLA-restricted, and the HLA associations seemed to be driven largely by CMV exposure. Broadly in line with IMGT annotations, most TCR beta V segments showed up in productive rearrangements about 90% or about 30% of the time in an earlier analysis of 450 to 750 of the donors. Because some donors lacked HLA typing at each locus, the association tests relied only on the typed subset. A group of highly shared sequence variants was considered likely to be a technical artifact of the sequencing pipeline. Compared with equally common non-associated chains, HLA-associated TCR beta chains in a later analysis were more clonally expanded and had lower generation probabilities. The study listed 150 to 200 TCR beta chains as associated with cytomegalovirus. Assigning TCR associations to individual alleles was difficult when HLA alleles, especially DR and DQ, strongly co-occurred. According to a later analysis, TCR association rates differed among HLA loci, with DRB1 alleles showing the most associated TCRs and HLA-C alleles showing the fewest. Most TCR sequences were observed very rarely across donors, whereas some public TCRs were present in many individuals. Linkage disequilibrium might explain the correlated functional status among segregating V segments, but an unknown experimental factor could not be excluded. Roughly uniform sequencing depth across donors was assumed in presence/absence analyses, although this assumption may not hold. In a later analysis, about 16,000 TCR beta sequences were associated with specific HLA alleles at a false discovery rate of 0.05. In a later genetic analysis, a missense DCLRE1C variant was associated with V-gene and J-gene trimming of TCR beta chains, and the association was replicated in an independent cohort. This cohort had only TCR beta chains sequenced, and the lack of alpha or paired-chain data limited which features could be detected. In a later analysis, several top co-occurrence clusters were reported to appear linked to parvovirus B19, influenza, CMV and Epstein-Barr virus. The earlier analysis of 587 of the donors excluded some 15 rarely observed V segments, including chromosome 9 orphons, because counts were too low. A few of the identified cytomegalovirus-associated TCR beta chains were confirmed in vitro to be specific for cytomegalovirus antigens. According to a later genetic analysis, donors in an Asian-associated ancestry cluster had fewer N-insertions in productive TCRs than the approximately 700-donor mean. A further reported finding was that TCR beta sequences accurately predicted the HLA-A and HLA-B alleles for most subjects in the first cohort.

The cohort was made up of about 670 healthy bone marrow donors. All cohort members were sampled while nominally healthy, although unrecorded immune exposures were likely present. The donor was CMV seropositive and was included in the group of approximately 300 seropositive cohort members. Every donor gave a peripheral blood sample, and the peripheral blood mononuclear cells from that sample were used for TCR beta sequencing. The Qiagen DNeasy Blood Extraction Kit was used to extract genomic DNA from the blood cell samples. The receptor comes from a woman aged 50 to 60 in good health and CMV-seropositive. The sequencing sample was made of PBMCs.

The bases read TGTGCCTCAGCGATGGGCAGGGTCTCCTACGAGCAGTACTTC. This sequence encodes CASAMGRVSYEQYF. The V and J genes are TRBV7-2 and TRBJ2-7; TRBD1 might be the D gene, on 5 matching bases. For CDR1 and CDR2, the germline V gene lists SGHTA and FQGNSA. V loses 11 bases, J loses 0 bases, and the germline ends lie 17 bases apart. From cysteine to phenylalanine, the CDR3 is 14 amino acids long. The DNA shown is the 42-base CDR3, in frame from base 1.